This T cell receptor beta chain originates from a study of blood T cell repertoires in COVID-19. Across the study: T cells, B-cell-depleted T cells, or PBMCs supplied cDNA or gDNA.

CDR1 and CDR2 (germline): LNHDA, SQIVND (reference sequence). V shed 5 bases, J shed 4 bases, and the junction held 11 bases outside the gene matches. This CDR3 has 16 residues. The authors' processing: Using reference gene primer amplification, nucleated cell counts were estimated. Assay used: immunoSEQ multiplex PCR; TCRdb lists only in-frame clones, some missing. The D gene and trimming were derived from the DNA, and the V and J assignments and clone size from that table. The sample contains over 200,000 clones, 70% to 90% of which appear only once. In this sample, this clone turned up once. The chain uses TRBV19 and TRBJ2-1, with TRBD1 matching 7 bases. What was sequenced was peripheral blood. The receptor comes from a woman in her seventies with active or convalescent COVID-19. CDR3 in DNA: TGTGCCAGTAGTCGCGACAGGGCCCTACATTACAATGAGCAGTTCTTC. It translates to CASSRDRALHYNEQFF.